Listed below are T cell receptor beta chains from one sample, sequenced in a study of T cell responses to AZD1222 COVID-19 vaccine. Libraries were prepared by immunoSEQ multiplex PCR; TCRdb keeps only in-frame clonotypes and omits some of them. The table shows roughly 120,000 clones, with approximately 84% occurring only once. The specimen comprised peripheral blood, sampled on day 0 of AZD1222 vaccination. The receptor source for this set is an adult in good health. The CDR3 runs from the conserved cysteine through the conserved F or W. The D gene is left open where the match is weak. Clone size is stated in some rows and not others, as once, few, many or a class when expanded.

d_gene,v_gene,j_gene,abundance,CDR3nt,CDR3aa
-,TRBV18,TRBJ1-4,-,TGTGCCAGCTCACCACGGGCCCCGACTAATGAAAAACTGTTTTTT,CASSPRAPTNEKLFF
TRBD1,TRBV9,TRBJ2-2,-,TGTGCCAGCAGCCCCCGGACAGGGGAGAGCGGGGAGCTGTTTTTT,CASSPRTGESGELFF
-,TRBV7-6,TRBJ2-5,-,TGTGCCAGCAGCTTATCCAGCGACAGTTGGGAGACCCAGTACTTC,CASSLSSDSWETQYF
-,TRBV7-9,TRBJ2-7,-,TGTGCCAGCAGCTTAGCGGAGGGCAGCGAGCAGTACTTC,CASSLAEGSEQYF
TRBD2,TRBV5-1,TRBJ2-3,-,TGCGCCAGCAGCTTGGCAGCGGGGGGGTCCACAGATACGCAGTATTTT,CASSLAAGGSTDTQYF
TRBD1,TRBV11-3,TRBJ2-7,-,TGTGCCAGCAGCCCAGGGGGACCGGGTATCCTCGAGCAGTACTTC,CASSPGGPGILEQYF
-,TRBV9,TRBJ2-1,-,TGTGCCAGCAGCGTGGTGGGAGAGGTAAGCAATGAGCAGTTCTTC,CASSVVGEVSNEQFF
TRBD2,TRBV2,TRBJ2-1,-,TGTGCCAGCAGTGACGGAGCGGGGGGGCCTGAGTACAATGAGCAGTTCTTC,CASSDGAGGPEYNEQFF
-,TRBV5-1,TRBJ2-7,few,TGCGCCAGCAGCTTAGATAGGCCAAAGGACAGATACGAGCAGTACTTC,CASSLDRPKDRYEQYF
-,TRBV29-1,TRBJ1-1,-,TGCAGCCCTACAATTCCTGTTCGTGGCACTGAAGCTTTCTTT,CSPTIPVRGTEAFF
-,TRBV28,TRBJ1-2,-,TGTGCCAGCAGCCCCGGGCAAGTCCTAGCTGGCTACACCTTC,CASSPGQVLAGYTF
-,TRBV7-3,TRBJ1-4,-,TGTGCCAGCAGCTTAACGGGTGGACCGCCAAATGAAAAACTGTTTTTT,CASSLTGGPPNEKLFF
-,TRBV24-1,TRBJ2-2,-,TGTGCCACCAGTGATTCCGGAGGAGGGAACACCGGGGAGCTGTTTTTT,CATSDSGGGNTGELFF
-,TRBV7-2,TRBJ1-1,-,TGTGCCAGCAGCCTAGACAGCGACACTGAAGCTTTCTTT,CASSLDSDTEAFF
TRBD1,TRBV28,TRBJ1-1,few,TGTGCCAGCAGTTTCGTCAGGGGGACCGTGAACACTGAAGCTTTCTTT,CASSFVRGTVNTEAFF
TRBD1,TRBV5-4,TRBJ1-6,-,TGTGCCAGCAGATCCGGTGGACAGGGTTATAATTCACCCCTCCACTTT,CASRSGGQGYNSPLHF
TRBD1,TRBV7-2,TRBJ1-6,-,TGTGCCAGCAGCCGGACAGGGGCTTACTCACCCCTCCACTTT,CASSRTGAYSPLHF
TRBD1,TRBV5-1,TRBJ2-3,-,TGCGCCAGCAGCTTGGAGGGGGCGGGAGATACGCAGTATTTT,CASSLEGAGDTQYF
TRBD2,TRBV9,TRBJ2-5,once,TGTGCCAGCAGCGGACTAGCGGGGGGGGAGACCCAGTACTTC,CASSGLAGGETQYF
-,TRBV19,TRBJ2-1,few,TGTGCCAGTAGTTCGGGAGAGCAGTTCTTC,CASSSGEQFF
TRBD2,TRBV5-1,TRBJ2-1,-,TGCGCCAGCAGCCCCCTCCCCAGCGGGGGGGACAATGAGCAGTTCTTC,CASSPLPSGGDNEQFF
TRBD1,TRBV5-1,TRBJ1-1,once,TGCGCCAGCAGGTTGACAGGGGTAGGGACTGAAGCTTTCTTT,CASRLTGVGTEAFF
-,TRBV19,TRBJ2-1,-,TGTGCCAGTAGCGTTATAGCCCGTTCCTACAATGAGCAGTTCTTC,CASSVIARSYNEQFF
TRBD2,TRBV15,TRBJ2-7,-,TGTGCCACCAGCAGAGATTCCGGCGGGGGGAGCGAGCAGTACTTC,CATSRDSGGGSEQYF
-,TRBV5-1,TRBJ2-1,-,TGCGCCAGCAGCTTGGGACTGAACAATGAGCAGTTCTTC,CASSLGLNNEQFF
-,TRBV7-9,TRBJ2-5,-,TGTGCCAGCAGCCCCCGGACAGTTCTCCAAGAGACCCAGTACTTC,CASSPRTVLQETQYF
TRBD2,TRBV9,TRBJ2-3,-,TGTGCCAGCAGCACCCGGCCGGGGGGGGATACGCAGTATTTT,CASSTRPGGDTQYF
-,TRBV18,TRBJ2-6,-,TGTGCCAGCTCACAGAGACGGTCCTCTGGGGCCAACGTCCTGACTTTC,CASSQRRSSGANVLTF
TRBD1,TRBV28,TRBJ1-4,-,TGTGCCAGCAGTTTCCGACAGGGAACTAATGAAAAACTGTTTTTT,CASSFRQGTNEKLFF
TRBD1,TRBV6-5,TRBJ2-7,-,TGTGCCAGCAGCCCATGGACAGGGGGATACGAGCAGTACTTC,CASSPWTGGYEQYF
-,TRBV2,TRBJ1-1,-,TGTGCCAGCAAGGGAGAGGGGGGCACTGAAGCTTTCTTT,CASKGEGGTEAFF
-,TRBV18,TRBJ1-2,-,TGTGCCAGCTCACCTGAGGTCGTGGGATATGGCTACACCTTC,CASSPEVVGYGYTF
-,TRBV27,TRBJ2-3,-,TGTGCCAGCAGGCACCGGATCACAGATACGCAGTATTTT,CASRHRITDTQYF
-,TRBV28,TRBJ1-4,-,TGTGCCAGCAGTCCCTGGGAGTCAGGGGCGGGGGAAAAACTGTTTTTT,CASSPWESGAGEKLFF
TRBD1,TRBV5-5,TRBJ2-1,-,TGTGCCAGCAGCTTAGGGGGCATTAGTTTTGGGCCCTCCTACAATGAGCAGTTCTTC,CASSLGGISFGPSYNEQFF
TRBD1,TRBV6-5,TRBJ1-3,-,TGTGCCAGCAGAGGGGGCATACCCTCTGGAAACACCATATATTTT,CASRGGIPSGNTIYF
-,TRBV5-1,TRBJ2-3,-,TGCGCCAGCAGCGCGGGTGACATGGCGGGCCCTTTCGCATGGTATTTT,CASSAGDMAGPFAWYF
-,TRBV6-1,TRBJ1-5,-,TGTGCCAGCAGTGACGAGCTTCAGCCCCAGCATTTT,CASSDELQPQHF
TRBD1,TRBV2,TRBJ1-1,-,TGTGCCAGCAGTCCTAGGACAGGGAACACTGAAGCTTTCTTT,CASSPRTGNTEAFF
TRBD2,TRBV11-2,TRBJ2-7,-,TGTGCCAGCAGCCACCCAACCTCTAGCGGGAGGACACCCTACGAGCAGTACTTC,CASSHPTSSGRTPYEQYF
-,TRBV5-6,TRBJ2-7,few,TGTGCCAGCAGCTTGGCCATGCGCGAGCAGTACTTC,CASSLAMREQYF